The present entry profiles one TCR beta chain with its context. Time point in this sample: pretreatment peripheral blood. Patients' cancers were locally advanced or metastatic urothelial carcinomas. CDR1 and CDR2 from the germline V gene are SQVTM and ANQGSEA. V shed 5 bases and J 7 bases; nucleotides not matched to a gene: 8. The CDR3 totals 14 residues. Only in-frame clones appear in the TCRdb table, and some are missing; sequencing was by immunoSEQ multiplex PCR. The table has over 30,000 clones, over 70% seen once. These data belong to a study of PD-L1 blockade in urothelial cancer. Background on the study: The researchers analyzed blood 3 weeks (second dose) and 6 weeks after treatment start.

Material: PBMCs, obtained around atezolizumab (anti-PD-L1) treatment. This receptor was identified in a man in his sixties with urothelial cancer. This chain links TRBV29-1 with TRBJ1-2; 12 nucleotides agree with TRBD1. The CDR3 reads CSVLPGQGAFGYTF. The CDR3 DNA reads TGCAGCGTTCTGCCGGGACAGGGGGCGTTTGGCTACACCTTC.